One sample yielded the 18 T cell receptor beta chains listed below, sequenced in a study of shared clonotypes between healthy human individuals. Only in-frame clones appear in the TCRdb table, and some are missing; sequencing was by immunoSEQ multiplex PCR. This sample carries 950,000 to 1,100,000 clones, roughly 70% of them seen once, and the ten largest clones take about 1.5%. The specimen was memory CD4+ T cells sorted from blood. Subset specified: CD45RA-negative fraction. These receptors all stem from a man aged 18 to 29 in good health.

The gene calls are TRBV6-1 and TRBJ1-4, with D possibly TRBD1 on 5 matching bases. With 5 bases removed from V and 8 bases from J, the gap between germline ends came to 15 bases. The CDR3 runs to 14 residues. Germline CDR1 is MNHNS and CDR2 is SASEGT. For the CDR3, the DNA is TGTGCCAGCAGTTGGACACAAGGCTCAGAAAAACTGTTTTTT. It is translated as CASSWTQGSEKLFF.

The chain is built from TRBV5-4 and TRBJ2-3; TRBD1 or TRBD2 may be the D gene (6 bases each). The CDR3 extends over 13 amino acids. CDR1 and CDR2 from the germline V gene are SGHNT and YYREEE (reference sequence). V was shortened by 4 bases and J by 6 bases, with 12 bases between the two germline ends. The CDR3 reads CASSLPGADTQYF. As DNA, the CDR3 is TGTGCCAGCAGCCTCCCGGGGGCGGATACGCAGTATTTT. Combining the CDR3 with reference TRBV5-4 and TRBJ2-3 gives the whole variable domain ETGVTQSPTHLIKTRGQQVTLRCSSQSGHNTVSWYQQALGQGPQFIFQYYREEENGRGNFPPRFSGLQFPNYSSELNVNALELDDSALYLCASSLPGADTQYFGPGTRLTVL.

The rearrangement joins TRBV6-5 to TRBJ1-5; the D is unclear. V was pared by 0 bases and J by 0 bases, with 6 bases between. The V gene's germline CDR1 is MNHEY and CDR2 SVGAGI. The CDR3 is 15 amino acids. This CDR3 is CASSYSAYSNQPQHF. In DNA, the CDR3 is TGTGCCAGCAGTTACTCTGCGTATAGCAATCAGCCCCAGCATTTT.

The chain combines TRBV2 with TRBJ2-1; 10 bases match TRBD2. The V gene's germline CDR1 is SNHLY and CDR2 FYNNEI. The CDR3 is 14 amino acids. V lost 8 bases to trimming and J lost 5 bases; unmatched junction nucleotides: 6. CDR3: CASPSGGADNEQFF. The DNA of the CDR3 is TGTGCCAGCCCAAGCGGGGGGGCCGACAATGAGCAGTTCTTC.

The chain combines TRBV15 with TRBJ2-5; tentative D call: TRBD1 (5 bases). From germline, CDR1 is LNHNV and CDR2 YYDKDF (reference sequence). The V gene lost 1 base and the J gene lost 1 base, with 7 bases spanning the gap. This CDR3 has 14 amino acids. CDR3 bases: TGTGCCACCAGCAGAGGGGGCAGCCAAGAGACCCAGTACTTC. Translated: CATSRGGSQETQYF.

CDR3 nucleotides: TGCGCCAGCAGCCAGATGACGGGAGGGAGACAAGAGACCCAGTACTTC. This encodes CASSQMTGGRQETQYF. The chain joins TRBV4-1 to TRBJ2-5; TRBD2 matches 8 bases. Germline loops: CDR1 MGHRA, CDR2 YSYEKL. The CDR3 sequence is 16 residues long. V shed 3 bases, J shed 2 bases, and the junction held 8 bases outside the gene matches.

This chain connects TRBV5-1 to TRBJ2-1; no firm D call. This CDR3 contains 15 residues. The ends were cut back, 6 bases at V and 1 base at J, with 14 bases in the middle. The germline V gene has CDR1 SGHRS and CDR2 YFSETQ. The chain's CDR3 is CASTAQGQSYNEQFF. The DNA of the CDR3 is TGCGCCAGCACCGCCCAAGGTCAGTCCTACAATGAGCAGTTCTTC.

The J gene is TRBJ2-7, the V gene TRBV6-5, with TRBD2 identical over 12 bases. Germline CDR1 reads MNHEY; CDR2 reads SVGAGI. The CDR3 is 15 amino acids. V lost 6 bases and J lost 3; bases outside the gene matches: 6. DNA for the CDR3: TGTGCCAGCAGCCGGGGACTAGCGGGTGTCTACGAGCAGTACTTC. Residues: CASSRGLAGVYEQYF.

The rearrangement uses TRBV7-6 and TRBJ2-7; D gene uncertain. Germline assignment: CDR1 SGHVS and CDR2 FNYEAQ. This CDR3 comprises 13 residues. Between the trimmed V and J ends, which lost 6 bases and 7 bases, there was a span of 16 bases. The CDR3 DNA sequence: TGTGCCAGCAGATCGAGACAACCGGAGGAGCAGTACTTC. Its translation is CASRSRQPEEQYF.

The chain couples TRBV7-2 to TRBJ2-1; 8 bases agree with TRBD2. Germline CDR1 and CDR2: SGHTA and FQGNSA. V lost 0 bases and J lost 6; bases outside the gene matches: 4. This CDR3 is 15 amino acids long. In DNA, the CDR3 is TGTGCCAGCAGCTTAGCGGCGGGAGGCTCCAATGAGCAGTTCTTC. Protein product: CASSLAAGGSNEQFF.

This clone was observed once. As DNA, the CDR3 is TGTGCCAGCAGCTTGGCTACTAGCTCCTACAATGAGCAGTTCTTC. Its protein product is CASSLATSSYNEQFF. The chain employs TRBV5-5 and TRBJ2-1, with D tentatively TRBD2 (5 bases). Between the trimmed V and J ends, which lost 0 bases and 0 bases, there was a span of 7 bases. CDR1 SGHKS and CDR2 YYEKEE come from the germline V gene (reference sequence). CDR3 length equals 15 residues.

The V and J genes are TRBV5-1 and TRBJ1-2; TRBD1 is a possible D gene (5 bases). The V and J ends lost 4 bases and 8 bases respectively, with 21 bases between them. This CDR3 contains 15 residues. The germline CDR1 and CDR2 sequences are SGHRS and YFSETQ. CDR3 nucleotides: TGCGCCAGCAGCCCCGGGACCGCAGGATCCTACGGCTACACCTTC. Amino acid sequence: CASSPGTAGSYGYTF. Combining the CDR3 with reference TRBV5-1 and TRBJ1-2 gives the whole variable domain KAGVTQTPRYLIKTRGQQVTLSCSPISGHRSVSWYQQTPGQGLQFLFEYFSETQRNKGNFPGRFSGRQFSNSRSEMNVSTLELGDSALYLCASSPGTAGSYGYTFGSGTRLTVV.

A single count supports this clone. The chain recombines TRBV7-9 with TRBJ2-7, with 9 bases fitting TRBD1. Germline V gives CDR1 SEHNR, CDR2 FQNEAQ (reference sequence). This CDR3 has 14 residues. Trimming at V came to 5 bases and at J to 1 base, leaving 3 bases not matched to a gene. CDR3 DNA sequence: TGTGCCAGCAGCCGACAGGGGGGTTCCTACGAGCAGTACTTC. Its protein is CASSRQGGSYEQYF.

The chain has TRBV6-4 and TRBJ2-1; 11 bases align to TRBD1. This CDR3 is 13 amino acids long. Losses at the gene ends were 5 bases for V and 8 bases for J; bases not matched to a gene: 2. The germline gives CDR1 MRHNA, CDR2 SNTAGT. CDR3 DNA: TGTGCCAGCAGTAGGGACAGGGGGGATGAGCAGTTCTTC. Its protein is CASSRDRGDEQFF.

The chain uses TRBV9 and TRBJ2-5; 9 positions agree with TRBD2. CDR3 length equals 15 residues. CDR1 and CDR2 (germline): SGDLS, YYNGEE. With V trimmed by 4 bases and J by 2 bases, 6 bases remained unmatched. The CDR3 nucleotides read TGTGCCAGCAGCCCAGTAGCGGGGGCGCAAGAGACCCAGTACTTC. Protein sequence: CASSPVAGAQETQYF. Full variable domain (missing parts from reference TRBV9 and TRBJ2-5): DSGVTQTPKHLITATGQRVTLRCSPRSGDLSVYWYQQSLDQGLQFLIQYYNGEERAKGNILERFSAQQFPDLHSELNLSSLELGDSALYFCASSPVAGAQETQYFGPGTRLLVL.

The chain links TRBV7-9 to TRBJ1-2; 9 bases are shared with TRBD1. V was clipped by 1 base and J by 8 bases; unmatched bases: 2. CDR1 and CDR2 from the germline V gene are SEHNR and FQNEAQ (reference sequence). The CDR3 contains 13 residues. In nucleotides, the CDR3 is TGTGCCAGCAGCTTAGGGGACAGGGTCGGCTACACCTTC. This encodes CASSLGDRVGYTF.

J is TRBJ1-4 and V is TRBV9, with 11 bases fitting TRBD1. The CDR3 runs to 17 residues. The J segment lost 3 bases and the V segment lost 0 bases, leaving 4 bases of the junction unmatched. Per germline, CDR1 SGDLS and CDR2 YYNGEE. Written as DNA, the CDR3 is TGTGCCAGCAGCGTAGGGGACAGGGGGTCAGCTAATGAAAAACTGTTTTTT. As protein: CASSVGDRGSANEKLFF.

The chain has TRBV11-3 and TRBJ1-2, with D unresolved. Trimming removed 8 bases at V and 4 bases at J, with 11 bases between. The germline CDR1 and CDR2 sequences are SGHNT and YENEEA. CDR3 length: 12 residues. The CDR3, as DNA: TGTGCCAGCGGACCGGACCTCTATGGCTACACCTTC. Amino acid sequence: CASGPDLYGYTF. Drawing the rest from reference TRBV11-3 and TRBJ1-2, the complete variable domain is EAGVVQSPRYKIIEKKQPVAFWCNPISGHNTLYWYLQNLGQGPELLIRYENEEAVDDSQLPKDRFSAERLKGVDSTLKIQPAELGDSAVYLCASGPDLYGYTFGSGTRLTVV.